This T cell receptor (beta chain) was retrieved from a study of blood T cell repertoires in COVID-19. Study context: Samples came from the United States, Italy and Spain, spanning acute and convalescent COVID-19. Sources were T cells, B-cell-depleted T cells, or PBMCs; the material itself was cDNA or gDNA.

How the authors handled the data: Counts of nucleated cells, estimated from reference gene primer amplification, were obtained. Data came from immunoSEQ multiplex PCR; TCRdb stores just in-frame clones and leaves some out. V and J calls and clone size are as listed in that table; D and trimming were resolved from the DNA. The sample yields roughly 24,000 clones, 85% to 90% seen once. Germline assignment: CDR1 SGHTA and CDR2 FQGNSA. V was trimmed by 2 bases and J by 3 bases, leaving 8 bases between them. The CDR3 contains 14 residues. This receptor was identified in a woman over 75 with acute or convalescent COVID-19. The chain links TRBV7-2 to TRBJ1-5, with D possibly matching TRBD1 (5 bases). The specimen sequenced was peripheral blood. For the CDR3, the DNA is TGTGCCAGCAGCTTACGGGGGAACAATCAGCCCCAGCATTTT. Protein product: CASSLRGNNQPQHF.